The T cell receptor beta chain under discussion was sequenced for a study of OX40 agonist ivuxolimab in advanced cancers. Broader study findings: Expanded peripheral T-cell antigen specificity went undetermined.

Profiling relied on immunoSEQ multiplex PCR, and the TCRdb table lists in-frame clones only, not all of them. Of roughly 90,000 clones in the sample, around nine tenths were seen once. Germline loops: CDR1 LNHDA, CDR2 SQIVND (reference sequence). The CDR3 length is 14 residues. Trimming left V 10 bases short and J 4 bases short, with 19 bases between. Details on this clone: Its antigen is not known.

The chain combines TRBV19 with TRBJ1-2; D gene ambiguous. The sequenced sample was CD4+ or CD8+ T cells sorted from blood, obtained in a trial of the OX40 agonist ivuxolimab. The receptor was derived from an adult with an advanced solid tumor such as melanoma, head and neck, liver or kidney cancer. The CDR3 DNA follows: TGTGCCACCGACTCTCGGGGAGAAGTCTATGGCTACACCTTC. Residues: CATDSRGEVYGYTF.